This T cell receptor beta chain was found in a study of response to subunit inactivated influenza vaccine. Study results and limitations: Authors suggested few new T cells are recruited by each seasonal influenza vaccination.

The CDR3 runs 14 residues. The V gene lost 0 bases and the J gene lost 4 bases, with 10 bases spanning the gap. Germline CDR1 and CDR2: DFQATT and SNEGSKA (reference sequence). MiXCR, run by TCRdb on the RT-PCR reads, gives a single entry per CDR3 protein. The sample records roughly 460,000 distinct CDR3 sequences, about 10% being singletons. In this sample, this clonotype turned up many times. Its antigen is unidentified. Sequences were derived from PBMCs from blood, sampled roughly 45 days after vaccination. The chain combines TRBV20-1 with TRBJ2-1, with a tentative D call TRBD2 (5 bases). The sequence derives from a man in his fifties or sixties who received an inactivated influenza vaccine. This chain's CDR3 is CSARDALGYNEQFF. The CDR3 DNA reads TGCAGTGCTAGAGATGCACTAGGGTACAATGAGCAGTTCTTC.